This T cell receptor (beta chain) is drawn from a study of blood T cells in healthy people across ages. General study points: Comparison with aged donors showed that long-lived donors had more naive CD4+ cells and higher diversity. Naive and antigen-experienced cells were not separated, limiting conclusive comparison.

For the second PCR, which ran for roughly 6 to 11 cycles, a sample-barcoded 5' primer and a J-beta primer mix were used. From the 5' RACE reads, TCRdb called clonotypes with MiXCR, one entry per CDR3 protein. The sample has approximately 1,100,000 distinct CDR3 sequences, 40% to 55% seen once. On this clonotype: Its cognate antigen is unknown. Mismatch with germline at one junction end may stem from a read error.

The CDR3 covers 16 residues. CDR1 and CDR2 (germline): LGHDT, YNNKEL (reference sequence). Sequenced material: blood. The TCR sequence derives from a woman aged 55-70 years in good health. The chain joins TRBV3-1 to TRBJ2-4, with 8 bases aligning to TRBD2. Gene TRBJ2-7 matches the end of the DNA better, so the J call may be wrong. The CDR3 loop is CASGQGVAGKFYEQYF. As DNA, the CDR3 is TGTGCCAGCGGCCAAGGGGTAGCGGGAAAATTCTACGAGCAGTACTTC.